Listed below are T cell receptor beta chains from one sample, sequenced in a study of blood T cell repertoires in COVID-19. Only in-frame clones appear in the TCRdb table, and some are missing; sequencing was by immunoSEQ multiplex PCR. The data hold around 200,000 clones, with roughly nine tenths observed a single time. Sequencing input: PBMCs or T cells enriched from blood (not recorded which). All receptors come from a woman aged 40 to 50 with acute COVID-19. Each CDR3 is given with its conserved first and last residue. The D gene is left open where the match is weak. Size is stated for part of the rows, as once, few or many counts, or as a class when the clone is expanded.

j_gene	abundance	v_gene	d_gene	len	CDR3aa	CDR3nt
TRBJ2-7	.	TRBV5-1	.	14	CASSLGQPTYEQYF	TGCGCCAGCAGCTTGGGACAGCCGACCTACGAGCAGTACTTC
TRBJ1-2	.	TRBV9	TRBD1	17	CASSPADRGLRDYGYTF	TGTGCCAGCAGCCCGGCAGACAGGGGGTTAAGGGACTATGGCTACACCTTC
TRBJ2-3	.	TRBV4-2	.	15	CASSQPTGSTDTQYF	TGTGCCAGCAGCCAACCGACAGGAAGCACAGATACGCAGTATTTT
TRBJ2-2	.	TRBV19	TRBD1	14	CASSLQGGTGELFF	TGTGCCAGTAGTCTACAGGGGGGCACCGGGGAGCTGTTTTTT
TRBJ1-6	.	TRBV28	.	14	CASSSGHYNSPLHF	TGTGCCAGCAGTTCGGGACACTATAATTCACCCCTCCACTTT
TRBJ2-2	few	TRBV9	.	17	CASSAPQRGRGTGELFF	TGTGCCAGCAGCGCGCCCCAAAGGGGGAGGGGCACCGGGGAGCTGTTTTTT
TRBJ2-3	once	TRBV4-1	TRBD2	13	CASSQPGGYTQYF	TGCGCCAGCAGCCAACCGGGAGGGTATACGCAGTATTTT
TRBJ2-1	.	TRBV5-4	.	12	CASSFRVNEQFF	TGTGCCAGCAGCTTCAGGGTCAATGAGCAGTTCTTC
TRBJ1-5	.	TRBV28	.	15	CASRPGGANNQPQHF	TGTGCCAGCAGGCCTGGAGGGGCTAACAATCAGCCCCAGCATTTT
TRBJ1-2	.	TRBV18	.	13	CASSEGQNYGYTF	TGTGCCAGCTCAGAGGGCCAGAACTATGGCTACACCTTC
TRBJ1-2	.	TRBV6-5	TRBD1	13	CASSYDRGNGYTF	TGTGCCAGCAGCTACGACAGGGGAAATGGCTACACCTTC
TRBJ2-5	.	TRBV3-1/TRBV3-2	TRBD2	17	CASSQRRLAGVVRTQYF	TGTGCCAGCAGCCAACGGCGCCTAGCGGGAGTAGTGAGGACCCAGTACTTC
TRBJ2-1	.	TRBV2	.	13	CASRQGLAIEQFF	TGTGCCAGCAGGCAAGGACTTGCCATCGAGCAGTTCTTC
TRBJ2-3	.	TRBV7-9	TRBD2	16	CASSRPSGTTRDTQYF	TGTGCCAGCAGCCGGCCCAGCGGGACGACACGAGATACGCAGTATTTT
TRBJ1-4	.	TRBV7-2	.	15	CASSFFGATNEKLFF	TGTGCCAGCAGCTTTTTTGGAGCAACTAATGAAAAACTGTTTTTT
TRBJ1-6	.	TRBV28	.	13	CASSSGINSPLHF	TGTGCCAGCAGTTCCGGGATTAATTCACCCCTCCACTTT
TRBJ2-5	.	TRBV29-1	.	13	CSGARDIQETQYF	TGCAGCGGAGCCCGGGACATCCAAGAGACCCAGTACTTC
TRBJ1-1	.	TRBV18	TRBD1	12	CASSQTGTEAFF	TGTGCCAGCTCACAGACAGGGACGGAAGCTTTCTTT
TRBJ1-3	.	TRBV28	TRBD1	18	CASRLTGAPVAGGNTIYF	TGTGCCAGCAGACTGACAGGGGCGCCCGTGGCGGGTGGAAACACCATATATTTT
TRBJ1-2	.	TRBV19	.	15	CASSIDLVGTYGYTF	TGTGCCAGTAGTATAGATCTGGTGGGCACCTATGGCTACACCTTC
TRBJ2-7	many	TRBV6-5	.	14	CASSYTGQGAEQYF	TGTGCCAGCAGTTATACCGGACAAGGGGCCGAGCAGTACTTC
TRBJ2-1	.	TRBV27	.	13	CASSLSSPNEQFF	TGTGCCAGCAGTTTATCTAGCCCCAATGAGCAGTTCTTC
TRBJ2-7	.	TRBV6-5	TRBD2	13	CASRPGGPYEQYF	TGTGCCAGCCGACCGGGAGGACCCTACGAGCAGTACTTC
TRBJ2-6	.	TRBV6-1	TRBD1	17	CASSGTGFISGANVLTF	TGTGCCAGCAGTGGGACAGGATTCATCTCTGGGGCCAACGTCCTGACTTTC
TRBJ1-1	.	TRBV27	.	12	CASARVPTEAFF	TGTGCCAGCGCACGAGTACCCACTGAAGCTTTCTTT
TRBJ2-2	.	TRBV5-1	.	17	CASSSSPTATNTGELFF	TGCGCCAGCAGCTCATCACCGACAGCCACGAACACCGGGGAGCTGTTTTTT
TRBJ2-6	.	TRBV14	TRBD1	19	CASSPYITGVVSGANVLTF	TGTGCCAGCAGCCCCTATATCACAGGGGTCGTTTCCGGGGCCAACGTCCTGACTTTC
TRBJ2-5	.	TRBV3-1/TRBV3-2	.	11	CASSPHWTQYF	TGTGCCAGCAGCCCCCACTGGACCCAGTACTTC
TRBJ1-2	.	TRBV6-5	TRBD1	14	CASSSAGTDYGYTF	TGTGCCAGCAGTTCGGCCGGGACAGACTATGGCTACACCTTC